This TCR beta chain is from a study of breast tumors, draining lymph nodes, adjacent tissues. Points from the study as a whole: Tumor TCR diversity was below lymph nodes but above nontumor tissue.

This clonotype was counted ten times or more. No antigen is known for it. Germline assignment: CDR1 LNHDA and CDR2 SQIVND (reference sequence). This CDR3 spans 14 amino acids. Trimming removed 5 bases from V and 6 bases from J, with 11 bases in between. Axillary draining lymph nodes of breast cancer patients supplied the node samples. TCRdb reprocessed the multiplex PCR reads with MiXCR, giving one entry per CDR3 protein. The table includes approximately 280,000 distinct CDR3 sequences, 30% detected once. This sequence joins TRBV19 and TRBJ1-6; unclear D gene. Sample: axillary lymph node tissue. This clonotype was sampled from a female donor with breast cancer. Some clones in this sample may be carry-over from other donors' samples. In DNA form, the CDR3 reads TGTGCCAGTAGTCGAGGGCAGAGTAATTCACCCCTCCACTTT. This gives the protein CASSRGQSNSPLHF.